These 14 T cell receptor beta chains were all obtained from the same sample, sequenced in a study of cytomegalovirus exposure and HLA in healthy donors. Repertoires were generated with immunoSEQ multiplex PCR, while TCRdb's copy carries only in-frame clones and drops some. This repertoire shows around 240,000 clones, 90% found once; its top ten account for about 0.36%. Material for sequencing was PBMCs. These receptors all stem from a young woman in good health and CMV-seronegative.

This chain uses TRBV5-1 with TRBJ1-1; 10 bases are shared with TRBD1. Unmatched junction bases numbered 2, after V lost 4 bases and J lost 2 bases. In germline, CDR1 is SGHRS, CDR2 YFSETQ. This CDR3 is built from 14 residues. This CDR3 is CASSGQGGNTEAFF. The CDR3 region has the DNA TGCGCCAGCAGCGGACAGGGGGGAAACACTGAAGCTTTCTTT.

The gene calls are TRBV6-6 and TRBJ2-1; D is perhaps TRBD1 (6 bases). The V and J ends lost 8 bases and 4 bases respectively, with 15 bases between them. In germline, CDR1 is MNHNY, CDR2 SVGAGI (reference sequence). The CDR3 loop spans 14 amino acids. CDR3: CASSDSDFYNEQFF. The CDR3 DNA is TGTGCCAGCTCGGACAGCGACTTTTACAATGAGCAGTTCTTC.

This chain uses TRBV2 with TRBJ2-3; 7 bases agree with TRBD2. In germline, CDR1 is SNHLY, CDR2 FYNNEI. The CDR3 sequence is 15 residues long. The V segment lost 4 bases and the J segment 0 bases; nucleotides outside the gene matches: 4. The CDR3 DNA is TGTGCCAGCAGTGTGCGGGGGTTCAGCACAGATACGCAGTATTTT. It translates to CASSVRGFSTDTQYF. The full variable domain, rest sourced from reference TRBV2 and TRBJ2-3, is EPEVTQTPSHQVTQMGQEVILRCVPISNHLYFYWYRQILGQKVEFLVSFYNNEISEKSEIFDDQFSVERPDGSNFTLKIRSTKLEDSAMYFCASSVRGFSTDTQYFGPGTRLTVL.

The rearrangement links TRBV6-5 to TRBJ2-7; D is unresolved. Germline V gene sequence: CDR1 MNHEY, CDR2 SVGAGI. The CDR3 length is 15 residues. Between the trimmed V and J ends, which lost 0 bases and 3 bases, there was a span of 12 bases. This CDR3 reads CASSYSSSEVYEQYF. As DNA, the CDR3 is TGTGCCAGCAGTTACTCGAGCAGCGAGGTCTACGAGCAGTACTTC.

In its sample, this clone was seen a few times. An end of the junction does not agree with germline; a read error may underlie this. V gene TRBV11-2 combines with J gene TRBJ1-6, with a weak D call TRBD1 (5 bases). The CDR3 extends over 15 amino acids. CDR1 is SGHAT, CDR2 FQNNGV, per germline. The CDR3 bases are TGTGCCAGCAGCTTACTTTCGGCGGGGGATTCGCCCCTCCACTTT. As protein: CASSLLSAGDSPLHF.

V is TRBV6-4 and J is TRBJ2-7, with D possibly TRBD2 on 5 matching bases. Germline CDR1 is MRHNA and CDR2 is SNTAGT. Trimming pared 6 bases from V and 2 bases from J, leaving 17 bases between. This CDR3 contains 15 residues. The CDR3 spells CASSEQGSSTYEQYF. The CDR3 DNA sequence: TGTGCCAGCAGCGAACAAGGGAGTTCTACCTACGAGCAGTACTTC.

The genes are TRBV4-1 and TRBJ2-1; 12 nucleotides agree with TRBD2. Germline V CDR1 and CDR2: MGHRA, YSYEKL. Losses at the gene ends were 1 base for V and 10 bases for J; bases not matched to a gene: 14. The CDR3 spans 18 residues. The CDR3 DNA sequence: TGCGCCAGCAGCCAAGTACTAGCGGGGGGCCCGACCTTCGTCGAGCAGTTCTTC. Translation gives CASSQVLAGGPTFVEQFF.

The DNA for the CDR3 is TGTGCCAGCAGCCAAGACGGGGGGAACTATGGCTACACCTTC. Its translation: CASSQDGGNYGYTF. The chain joins TRBV14 to TRBJ1-2, with D perhaps matching TRBD1 (5 bases). The V gene's germline CDR1 is SGHDN and CDR2 FVKESK. The length of the CDR3 is 14 residues. Between the trimmed V and J ends, which lost 0 bases and 2 bases, there was a span of 7 bases.

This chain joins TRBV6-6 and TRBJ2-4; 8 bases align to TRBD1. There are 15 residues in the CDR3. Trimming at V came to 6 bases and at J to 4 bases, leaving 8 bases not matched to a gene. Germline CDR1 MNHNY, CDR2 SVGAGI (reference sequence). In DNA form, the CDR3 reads TGTGCCAGCAGAAGCTTGACAGGGGAGAAAAACATTCAGTACTTC. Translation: CASRSLTGEKNIQYF.

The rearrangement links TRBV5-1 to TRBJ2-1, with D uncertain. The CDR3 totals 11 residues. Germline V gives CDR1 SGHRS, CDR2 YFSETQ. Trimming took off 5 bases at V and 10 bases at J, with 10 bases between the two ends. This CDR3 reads CASRSNEEQFF. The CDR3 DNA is TGCGCCAGCAGGTCAAATGAGGAGCAGTTCTTC.

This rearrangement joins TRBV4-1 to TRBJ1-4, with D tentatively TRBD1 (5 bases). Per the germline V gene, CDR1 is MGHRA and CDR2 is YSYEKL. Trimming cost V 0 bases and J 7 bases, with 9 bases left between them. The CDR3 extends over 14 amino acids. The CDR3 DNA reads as TGCGCCAGCAGCCAAGAGCCAGGGCGTGAAAAACTGTTTTTT. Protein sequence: CASSQEPGREKLFF.

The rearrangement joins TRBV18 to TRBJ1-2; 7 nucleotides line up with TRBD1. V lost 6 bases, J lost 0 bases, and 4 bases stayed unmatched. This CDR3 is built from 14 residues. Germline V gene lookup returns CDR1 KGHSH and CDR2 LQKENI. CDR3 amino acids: CASSQQGTNYGYTF. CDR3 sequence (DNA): TGTGCCAGCTCGCAACAGGGGACTAACTATGGCTACACCTTC.

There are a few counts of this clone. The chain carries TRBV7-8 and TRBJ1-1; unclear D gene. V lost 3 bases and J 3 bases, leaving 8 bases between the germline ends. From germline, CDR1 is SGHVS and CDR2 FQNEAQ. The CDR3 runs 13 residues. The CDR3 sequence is CASSLYRDTEAFF. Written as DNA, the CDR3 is TGTGCCAGCAGCTTGTACCGGGACACTGAAGCTTTCTTT.

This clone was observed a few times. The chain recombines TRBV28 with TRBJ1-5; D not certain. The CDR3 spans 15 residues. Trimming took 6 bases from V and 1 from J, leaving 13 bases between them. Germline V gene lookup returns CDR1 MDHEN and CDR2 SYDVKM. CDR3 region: CASSPRYISNQPQHF. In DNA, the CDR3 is TGTGCCAGCAGCCCCAGATATATCAGCAATCAGCCCCAGCATTTT.